This T cell receptor (beta chain) was identified during a study of blood T cell repertoires in COVID-19 (dated by TCRdb to 2018 to 2021). Context from the whole study: Samples covering the acute and convalescent phases of COVID-19 were provided by collaborators in the United States, Italy and Spain. The repertoires were released in a freely available public database intended as a resource for research on the immune response to SARS-CoV-2. Where available, HLA class I and class II types were taken from metadata supplied by the sample provider and were not determined by assay-based typing. Samples were obtained from the ongoing ImmuneRACE study (first 160 participants) and from 1,000 to 1,500 subjects provided by 6 global collaborators. Sample metadata almost always included a de-identified subject ID, COVID-19 status, age in years and sex. The prospective study material was composed of cDNA or gDNA derived from T cells, B-cell-depleted T cells, or PBMCs. The dataset comprised deeply sampled blood TCRbeta repertoires from subjects exposed to, actively infected with, or recovered from COVID-19. On the study overall, not on this receptor specifically: Clinical and demographic metadata were provided uncurated, with the amount varying by source and participant.

This clone was observed a single time. Its antigen has not been determined. No base quality values were provided; no much bigger clone lies one nucleotide off. TCRbeta CDR3 regions were amplified from genomic DNA using the immunoSEQ Assay, a bias-controlled multiplex PCR. Per the authors' processing: Nucleated cell counts per sample were estimated from amplification of reference gene primers within the assay. To quantify the absolute abundance of each unique TCRbeta CDR3 rearrangement, sequence reads were collapsed and filtered. For each sample, productive Simpson clonality was calculated by taking the square root of Simpson's diversity index across productive rearrangements. This is the immuneACCESS table as TCRdb keeps it, with only in-frame sequences that have V and J called. A part of the clones is gone; compared with another copy, unresolved V genes explain less than half, and the rest is unexplained. V and J calls and clone size are copied from that table; D and trimming were computed from the DNA. In all, the sample holds roughly 190,000 clones, and 84% of those were seen once. The ten largest clones take up 13% to 15% of the sample.

Whole blood was collected in K2EDTA tubes by collaborating institutions according to the institutions' own protocols. For TCRbeta analysis, collaborators shipped samples in one of three forms: frozen whole blood, isolated PBMCs, or DNA extracted from either of those sample types. This receptor was obtained from a young man with active or convalescent COVID-19. Specimen: peripheral blood.

The nucleotide sequence reads TGTGCCAGCAGTGAAGCCGGGGGAAGGACTGAAGCTTTCTTT. It translates as CASSEAGGRTEAFF. Recombination joined TRBV6-1 with TRBJ1-1; the best D guess is TRBD1, with 5 bases matching. The CDR3 starts with the cysteine, ends with the phenylalanine, and has 14 residues. The CDR3 DNA has 42 bases and is translated from base 1. According to the germline V gene, CDR1 reads MNHNS and CDR2 reads SASEGT. V sheds 0 bases and J sheds 5 bases, leaving 10 bases between their ends.